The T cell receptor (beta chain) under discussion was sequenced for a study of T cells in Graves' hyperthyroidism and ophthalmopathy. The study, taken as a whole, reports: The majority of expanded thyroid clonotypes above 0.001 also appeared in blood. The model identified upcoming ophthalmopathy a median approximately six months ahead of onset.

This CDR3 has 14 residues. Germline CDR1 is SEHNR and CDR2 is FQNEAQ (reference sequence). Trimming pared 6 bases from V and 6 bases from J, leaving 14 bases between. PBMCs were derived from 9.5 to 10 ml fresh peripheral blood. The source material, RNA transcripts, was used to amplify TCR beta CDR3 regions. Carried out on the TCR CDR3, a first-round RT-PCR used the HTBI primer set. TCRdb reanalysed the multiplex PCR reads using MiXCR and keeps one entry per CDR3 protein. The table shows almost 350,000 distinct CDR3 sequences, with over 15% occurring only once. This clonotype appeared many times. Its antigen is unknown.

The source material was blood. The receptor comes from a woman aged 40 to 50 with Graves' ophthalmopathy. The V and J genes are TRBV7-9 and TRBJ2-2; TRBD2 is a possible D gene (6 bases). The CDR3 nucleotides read TGTGCCAGCAGTAGAGCGGGCTCACCCGGGGAGCTGTTTTTT. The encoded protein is CASSRAGSPGELFF.